Below, one T cell receptor (beta chain) is given with its context. What it binds is not known. This was the immunoSEQ version 4 assay in survey mode. Assay used: immunoSEQ multiplex PCR; TCRdb lists only in-frame clones, some missing. The repertoire has some 16,000 clones, 65% of them found once; the top ten carry 7% to 10%. This sample was included in a study of persistence of HIV-infected CD4 T cells. Study conclusions and caveats: CMV- and Gag-responding cells had lower TCRbeta richness than CD3/CD28-responding cells.

The stimulus was lysate of CMV-infected fibroblasts, roughly 10 ug/mL. CD4+ T cells upregulating both CD40 ligand and CD69 were sorted as responding cells. This TCR was sampled from an adult woman with HIV who was CMV-seropositive. This specimen was CD4+ T cells sorted from PBMCs after roughly 18-hour stimulation, taken from a patient who received antiretroviral therapy.

This chain's CDR3 is CASSFTTPKPEAFF. The CDR3 nucleotides are TGTGCCAGCAGCTTTACGACACCCAAACCTGAAGCTTTCTTT. V is TRBV5-6 and J is TRBJ1-1, with D hard to call. Trimming left V 2 bases short and J 6 bases short, with 14 bases between. The germline V gene encodes CDR1 SGHDT and CDR2 YYEEEE. This CDR3 has 14 residues.